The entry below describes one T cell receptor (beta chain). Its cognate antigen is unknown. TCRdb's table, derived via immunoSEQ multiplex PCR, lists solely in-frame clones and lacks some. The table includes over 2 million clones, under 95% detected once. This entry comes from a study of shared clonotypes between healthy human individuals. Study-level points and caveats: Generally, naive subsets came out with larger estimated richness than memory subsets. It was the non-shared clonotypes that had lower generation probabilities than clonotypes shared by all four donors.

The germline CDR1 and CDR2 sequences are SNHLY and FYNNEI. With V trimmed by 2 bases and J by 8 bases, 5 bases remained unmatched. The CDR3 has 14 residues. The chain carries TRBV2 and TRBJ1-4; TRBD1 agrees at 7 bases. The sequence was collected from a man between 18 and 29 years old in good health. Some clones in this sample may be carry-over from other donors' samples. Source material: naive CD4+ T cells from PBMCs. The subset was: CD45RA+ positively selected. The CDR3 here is CASSEQGEREKLFF. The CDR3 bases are TGTGCCAGCAGTGAACAGGGGGAGAGGGAAAAACTGTTTTTT.